Below are 30 T cell receptor beta chains sequenced from a single sample in a study of vaccination effects on CD4 cells after COVID-19. The repertoire was sequenced with immunoSEQ multiplex PCR; TCRdb's copy has only in-frame clones and lacks some. Of about 74,000 clones listed, approximately 77% are singletons. Scientists isolated CD4+ T cells after an approximately 10-day culture period ended. These TCRs are of unknown antigen specificity. The material was CD4+ T cells from PBMCs cultured without peptide, obtained before COVID-19 vaccination. The source of these receptors is a human donor who received a COVID-19 vaccine.

The rearrangement uses TRBV28 and TRBJ2-5, with 7 bases matching TRBD1. Trimming took 6 bases from V and 9 from J; bases not matched to a gene: 13. The CDR3 extends over 14 amino acids. The V gene's germline CDR1 is MDHEN and CDR2 SYDVKM. CDR3 residues: CASSRGGGTRAQYF. DNA of the CDR3: TGTGCCAGCAGCCGAGGGGGCGGCACAAGGGCCCAGTACTTC.

The V gene is TRBV13, the J gene TRBJ1-1, with TRBD1 matching over 8 bases. Germline trimming cut 5 bases from V and 7 bases from J; bases unmatched to any gene: 6. Germline loops: CDR1 PRHDT, CDR2 FYEKMQ (reference sequence). This CDR3 is 13 amino acids long. The chain's CDR3 is CASSPLTGVEAFF. CDR3 nucleotide sequence: TGTGCCAGCAGCCCACTGACAGGGGTTGAAGCTTTCTTT.

The V call is TRBV5-1, the J call TRBJ1-5; D perhaps matches TRBD1 (6 bases). Germline V CDR1 and CDR2: SGHRS, YFSETQ. The CDR3 covers 16 residues. Trimming left V 4 bases short and J 3 bases short, with 17 bases between. The CDR3 bases are TGCGCCAGCAGCGCCTACAGGGCAATACACAATCAGCCCCAGCATTTT. Its translation is CASSAYRAIHNQPQHF.

The chain has TRBV5-4 and TRBJ1-3, with 7 bases matching TRBD1. This CDR3 is built from 18 residues. V gave up 0 bases and J gave up 0 bases; unmatched junction bases: 9. CDR1 and CDR2 from the germline V gene are SGHNT and YYREEE (reference sequence). The CDR3 spells CASSLGGTATSSGNTIYF. The CDR3 DNA reads TGTGCCAGCAGCTTGGGGGGGACAGCGACGAGCTCTGGAAACACCATATATTTT.

The CDR3 is CASGDSYYNSPLHF. The CDR3 DNA reads TGTGCCAGCGGGGACAGTTACTATAATTCACCCCTCCACTTT. The V and J genes are TRBV19 and TRBJ1-6; 7 nucleotides agree with TRBD1. CDR3 length: 14 amino acids. The germline CDR1 and CDR2 sequences are LNHDA and SQIVND (reference sequence). The ends lost 9 bases at V and 3 bases at J; junction bases unmatched: 5. Supplemented by reference TRBV19 and TRBJ1-6, the full variable domain reads DGGITQSPKYLFRKEGQNVTLSCEQNLNHDAMYWYRQDPGQGLRLIYYSQIVNDFQKGDIAEGYSVSREKKESFPLTVTSAQKNPTAFYLCASGDSYYNSPLHFGNGTRLTVT.

The chain has TRBV10-3 and TRBJ2-5, with D maybe TRBD1 (6 bases). The CDR3 sequence is 15 residues long. CDR1 and CDR2 from the germline V gene are ENHRY and SYGVKD. V dropped 4 bases and J dropped 5 bases, with 17 bases sitting between them. CDR3 protein: CAISGRDKKGETQYF. In nucleotides, the CDR3 is TGTGCCATCAGTGGCCGGGACAAAAAGGGGGAGACCCAGTACTTC.

The gene calls are TRBV7-2 and TRBJ2-7; TRBD2 aligns across 12 bases. The CDR3 runs 16 residues. Germline-derived CDR1 and CDR2 are SGHTA and FQGNSA. Germline trimming cut 4 bases from V and 4 bases from J; bases unmatched to any gene: 8. CDR3 region: CASSSGPLAGGYEQYV. As DNA, the CDR3 is TGTGCCAGCAGCTCCGGGCCCCTAGCGGGGGGGTACGAGCAGTACGTC.

This clone was detected only once. V and J are TRBV29-1 and TRBJ1-1, with TRBD1 matching 11 bases. The V segment lost 7 bases and the J segment 5 bases; nucleotides outside the gene matches: 6. This CDR3 contains 13 residues. Germline loops: CDR1 SQVTM, CDR2 ANQGSEA. The CDR3 region has the DNA TGCAGCGCTCGGACAGGGGGCTTGACTGAAGCTTTCTTT. This gives the protein CSARTGGLTEAFF.

This clone appeared a few times. The chain employs TRBV19 and TRBJ1-5; D not resolved. CDR3 length: 15 amino acids. V lost 3 bases to trimming and J lost 2 bases, with 11 bases between them. Germline assignment: CDR1 LNHDA and CDR2 SQIVND (reference sequence). The CDR3 protein is CASSISVSGNQPQHF. The CDR3 DNA reads TGTGCCAGTAGTATCTCGGTGTCGGGCAATCAGCCCCAGCATTTT.

The chain combines TRBV6-1 with TRBJ1-5; 10 nucleotides line up with TRBD1. V lost 4 bases, J lost 4 bases, and 7 bases stayed unmatched. The CDR3 consists of 16 residues. The V gene's germline CDR1 is MNHNS and CDR2 SASEGT. The CDR3 DNA reads TGTGCCAGCAGTGGACGACCGGGACAGGGGAATCAGCCCCAGCATTTT. This sequence encodes CASSGRPGQGNQPQHF.

V and J are TRBV27 and TRBJ1-2; 8 nucleotides agree with TRBD1. Trimming removed 6 bases from V and 1 base from J; junction bases left unmatched: 7. The CDR3 is 15 residues long. Germline V gene sequence: CDR1 MNHEY, CDR2 SMNVEV (reference sequence). CDR3 amino acids: CASRSLDRVNYGYTF. Here the CDR3 DNA reads TGTGCCAGCAGATCTCTGGACAGGGTTAACTATGGCTACACCTTC.

V usage is TRBV6-2 or TRBV6-3 and J usage is TRBJ1-3; D unclear. The CDR3 spans 16 residues. Germline V gene lookup returns CDR1 MNHEY and CDR2 SVGEGT. V lost 2 bases and J lost 6, with 17 bases in between. Written as DNA, the CDR3 is TGTGCCAGCAGTTACCCCCCACCCGCGTCCGAAAACACCATATATTTT. It specifies CASSYPPPASENTIYF.

The chain couples TRBV12-3 or TRBV12-4 to TRBJ2-3, with 8 bases that match TRBD1. The CDR3 is 13 amino acids. The trim removed 6 bases at V and 6 bases at J, leaving 5 bases unmatched. CDR3 nucleotides: TGTGCCAGCAGCGGACAGGGCGTCGATACGCAGTATTTT. Translating it yields CASSGQGVDTQYF.

The rearrangement links TRBV28 to TRBJ2-6; the match to TRBD1 covers 10 bases. Germline loops: CDR1 MDHEN, CDR2 SYDVKM. The V and J ends lost 7 bases and 1 base, in that order; junction bases with no gene match: 7. This CDR3 has 17 amino acids. This CDR3 is CASISPGQGSGANVLTF. The DNA of the CDR3 is TGTGCCAGCATCTCGCCGGGACAGGGGTCTGGGGCCAACGTCCTGACTTTC.

J is TRBJ1-2 and V is TRBV7-2, with D uncertain. Germline loops: CDR1 SGHTA, CDR2 FQGNSA. Trimming shortened V by 2 bases and J by 8 bases, and 12 bases separated the two germline ends. The CDR3 totals 13 residues. The DNA for the CDR3 is TGTGCCAGCAGCTTATCGGTGCCTTCAGGCTACACCTTC. Protein sequence: CASSLSVPSGYTF.

The chain employs TRBV5-4 and TRBJ1-1; D gene ambiguous. This CDR3 is built from 13 residues. The V end was cut by 3 bases, the J end by 1 base, with 7 bases between. From germline, CDR1 is SGHNT and CDR2 YYREEE (reference sequence). CDR3 DNA sequence: TGTGCCAGCAGCTCTACAGAGAACACTGAAGCTTTCTTT. Translation: CASSSTENTEAFF. Using reference TRBV5-4 and TRBJ1-1 for the parts outside the CDR3, the full variable domain is ETGVTQSPTHLIKTRGQQVTLRCSSQSGHNTVSWYQQALGQGPQFIFQYYREEENGRGNFPPRFSGLQFPNYSSELNVNALELDDSALYLCASSSTENTEAFFGQGTRLTVV.

The chain has TRBV5-1 and TRBJ2-5, with D possibly being TRBD2 (6 bases). The CDR3 is made up of 14 amino acids. Trimming removed 4 bases at V and 2 bases at J, with 12 bases between. CDR1 and CDR2 (germline): SGHRS, YFSETQ. This CDR3 reads CASSKAGQQETQYF. The CDR3 DNA follows: TGCGCCAGCAGCAAGGCGGGGCAACAAGAGACCCAGTACTTC.

The rearrangement links TRBV7-3 to TRBJ2-2, with D possibly called TRBD1 or TRBD2 (5 bases each). Germline V gene data show CDR1 as SGHTA and CDR2 as FQGTGA. This CDR3 has 14 amino acids. The V end was cut by 5 bases, the J end by 5 bases, with 12 bases between. DNA of the CDR3: TGTGCCAGCAGCCCTTTTGGGGGAACCGGGGAGCTGTTTTTT. This codes for CASSPFGGTGELFF.

This CDR3 reads CSVETAGLRYV. In DNA, the CDR3 is TGCAGCGTTGAGACAGCGGGACTTCGGTACGTC. The genes are TRBV29-1 and TRBJ2-7; 7 bases match TRBD2. Germline CDR1 reads SQVTM; CDR2 reads ANQGSEA. The CDR3 totals 11 residues. The V and J ends lost 3 bases and 12 bases, in that order; junction bases with no gene match: 8.

The CDR3 protein is CAWSEGLGSNIQYF. CDR3 sequence (DNA): TGTGCCTGGAGTGAAGGCCTAGGATCCAACATTCAGTACTTC. The genes are TRBV30 and TRBJ2-4; no clear D gene. The CDR3 has 14 amino acids. Germline V gives CDR1 GTSNPN, CDR2 SVGIG (reference sequence). Trimming pared 1 base from V and 7 bases from J, leaving 14 bases between.

This chain uses TRBV19 with TRBJ2-3, with a weak D call TRBD2 (5 bases). The V gene's germline CDR1 is LNHDA and CDR2 SQIVND (reference sequence). This CDR3 has 15 residues. The V gene lost 3 bases and the J gene lost 6 bases, with 16 bases spanning the gap. The CDR3 DNA reads as TGTGCCAGTAGTATTGGGCTAGCAAGGTCGGATACGCAGTATTTT. Translating it yields CASSIGLARSDTQYF.

This chain links TRBV18 with TRBJ2-1; 7 bases match TRBD1. This CDR3 region has 16 residues. The J segment lost 6 bases and the V segment lost 0 bases, leaving 8 bases of the junction unmatched. In germline, CDR1 is KGHSH, CDR2 LQKENI. The CDR3 DNA reads TGTGCCAGCTCACCACCGTCTAGCCCAGGGGGCAATGAGCAGTTCTTC. Translated: CASSPPSSPGGNEQFF. Based on the CDR3 plus reference TRBV18 and TRBJ2-1, the full variable domain is NAGVMQNPRHLVRRRGQEARLRCSPMKGHSHVYWYRQLPEEGLKFMVYLQKENIIDESGMPKERFSAEFPKEGPSILRIQQVVRGDSAAYFCASSPPSSPGGNEQFFGPGTRLTVL.

The chain couples TRBV7-8 to TRBJ1-1, with 10 bases that match TRBD1. Germline V lookup: CDR1 SGHVS, CDR2 FQNEAQ. The V segment lost 1 base and the J segment 7 bases; nucleotides outside the gene matches: 6. The CDR3 contains 15 residues. CDR3 in amino acids: CASSLGRDRGIEAFF. The CDR3 region has the DNA TGTGCCAGCAGCTTAGGACGGGACAGGGGCATTGAAGCTTTCTTT.

The DNA of the CDR3 is TGTGCCAGCAGCGTGGGGACGAACACCGGGGAGCTGTTTTTT. Residues: CASSVGTNTGELFF. The rearrangement links TRBV9 to TRBJ2-2; unclear D gene. The V and J ends lost 2 bases and 0 bases respectively, with 5 bases between them. This CDR3 has 14 amino acids. The germline CDR1 and CDR2 sequences are SGDLS and YYNGEE.

The gene calls are TRBV9 and TRBJ1-6, with 9 bases that match TRBD1. The germline CDR1 and CDR2 sequences are SGDLS and YYNGEE. The CDR3 runs 15 residues. V lost 4 bases to trimming and J lost 8 bases; unmatched junction nucleotides: 7. CDR3 nucleotides: TGTGCCAGCAGCCCCGGACAGGGGAAGGATTCACCCCTCCACTTT. It encodes CASSPGQGKDSPLHF.

The chain carries TRBV14 and TRBJ1-5; D is ambiguous. The CDR3 spans 13 residues. Trimming removed 3 bases from V and 6 bases from J, with 9 bases in between. Germline V gene lookup returns CDR1 SGHDN and CDR2 FVKESK. CDR3 sequence: CASSQGLGQPQHF. The CDR3 bases are TGTGCCAGCAGCCAGGGGTTGGGTCAGCCCCAGCATTTT.

The J gene is TRBJ2-2, the V gene TRBV4-1; 9 bases fit TRBD2. CDR1 is MGHRA, CDR2 YSYEKL, per germline. This CDR3 region has 14 residues. V lost 2 bases to trimming and J lost 8 bases; unmatched junction nucleotides: 3. The CDR3 region is CASSQYLAGGELFF. The CDR3 DNA sequence: TGCGCCAGCAGCCAATACCTAGCGGGGGGGGAGCTGTTTTTT.

V gene TRBV5-1 combines with J gene TRBJ2-2; 9 bases are a match to TRBD2. CDR1 and CDR2 (germline): SGHRS, YFSETQ. The CDR3 is 16 residues long. J was trimmed by 2 bases and V by 6 bases; bases with no gene match: 8. The CDR3 loop reads CASTPSGGTNTGELFF. For the CDR3, the DNA is TGCGCCAGCACCCCAAGCGGGGGGACCAACACCGGGGAGCTGTTTTTT.

This chain links TRBV4-1 with TRBJ2-2; TRBD1 or TRBD2 may be the D gene (5 bases each). V shed 4 bases and J shed 3 bases, with 15 bases lying between them. The CDR3 covers 16 residues. Germline-derived CDR1 and CDR2 are MGHRA and YSYEKL. The CDR3 sequence: CASSPLGTPDTGELFF. The CDR3 DNA is TGCGCCAGCAGCCCCCTCGGGACGCCTGACACCGGGGAGCTGTTTTTT.

The chain recombines TRBV2 with TRBJ2-7; D perhaps matches TRBD2 (6 bases). Germline CDR1 reads SNHLY; CDR2 reads FYNNEI. The V end lost 6 bases, the J end lost 10 bases, and 25 bases lay between the germline ends. This CDR3 is built from 15 residues. The CDR3 loop reads CASSRLGTPNTSQYV. As DNA, the CDR3 is TGTGCCAGCAGCCGGCTGGGGACTCCCAATACGAGCCAGTACGTC.